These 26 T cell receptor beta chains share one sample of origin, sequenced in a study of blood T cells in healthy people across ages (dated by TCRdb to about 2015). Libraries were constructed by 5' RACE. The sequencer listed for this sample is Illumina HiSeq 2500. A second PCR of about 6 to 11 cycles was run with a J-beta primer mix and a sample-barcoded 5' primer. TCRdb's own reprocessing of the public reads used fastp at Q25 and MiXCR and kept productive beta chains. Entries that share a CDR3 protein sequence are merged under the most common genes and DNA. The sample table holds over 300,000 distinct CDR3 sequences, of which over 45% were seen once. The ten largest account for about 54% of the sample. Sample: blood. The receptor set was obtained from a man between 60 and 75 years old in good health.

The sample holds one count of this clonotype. The CDR3 nucleotides read TGCAGCGGGGGGGCCGCGGGCTCCCAAGAGACCCAGTACTTC. This encodes CSGGAAGSQETQYF. The chain carries TRBV29-1 and TRBJ2-5; D is possibly TRBD1 or TRBD2 (6 bases each). The CDR3 contains 14 residues. Germline V gene lookup returns CDR1 SQVTM and CDR2 ANQGSEA. V shed 7 bases and J shed 1 base, with 16 bases lying between them.

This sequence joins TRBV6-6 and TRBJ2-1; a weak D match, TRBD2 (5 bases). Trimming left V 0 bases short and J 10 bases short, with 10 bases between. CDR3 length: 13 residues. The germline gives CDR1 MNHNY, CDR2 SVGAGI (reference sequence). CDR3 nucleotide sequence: TGTGCCAGCAGTTACTCCAACGGCGGGGAGCAGTTCTTC. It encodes CASSYSNGGEQFF.

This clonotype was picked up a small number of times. The CDR3 nucleotides are TGTGCCAGCAGCTTACAGGGCGGGTGGACAGATACGCAGTATTTT. It yields the protein CASSLQGGWTDTQYF. The V gene is TRBV7-3, the J gene TRBJ2-3; D possibly uses TRBD1 or TRBD2 (5 bases each). The V gene lost 2 bases and the J gene lost 3 bases, with 12 bases spanning the gap. Germline V gene data show CDR1 as SGHTA and CDR2 as FQGTGA. The CDR3 totals 15 residues.

The CDR3 loop is CASNHLTGEGYTF. The CDR3, as DNA: TGTGCCAGCAACCACCTGACAGGGGAAGGCTACACCTTC. The chain has TRBV3-1 and TRBJ1-2; 8 bases are a match to TRBD1. Germline V gene data show CDR1 as LGHDT and CDR2 as YNNKEL (reference sequence). The V segment lost 7 bases and the J segment 8 bases; nucleotides outside the gene matches: 9. This CDR3 comprises 13 residues.

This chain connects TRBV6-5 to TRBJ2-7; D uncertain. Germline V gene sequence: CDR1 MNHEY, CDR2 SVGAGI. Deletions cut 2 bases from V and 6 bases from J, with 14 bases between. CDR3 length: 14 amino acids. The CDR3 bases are TGTGCCAGCAGTTACGTTTTGGGGTTTGGCGAGCAGTACTTC. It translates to CASSYVLGFGEQYF.

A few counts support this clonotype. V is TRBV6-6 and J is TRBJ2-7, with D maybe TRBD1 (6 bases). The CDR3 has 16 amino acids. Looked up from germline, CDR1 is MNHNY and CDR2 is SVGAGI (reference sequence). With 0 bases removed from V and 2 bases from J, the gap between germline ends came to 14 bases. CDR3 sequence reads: CASSYSGAGAPYEQYF. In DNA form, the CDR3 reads TGTGCCAGCAGTTACTCTGGCGCAGGGGCCCCCTACGAGCAGTACTTC.

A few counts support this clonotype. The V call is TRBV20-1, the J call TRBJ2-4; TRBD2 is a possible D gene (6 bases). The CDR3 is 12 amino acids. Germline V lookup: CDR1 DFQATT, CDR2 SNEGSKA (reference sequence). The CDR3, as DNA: TGCGGTTCGGGGCGGGACGGAAACATTCAGTACTTC. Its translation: CGSGRDGNIQYF.

The CDR3 DNA reads as TGTGCCAGCAGCCAAGCCGCCGGGACCTACAATGAGCAGTTCTTC. It codes for CASSQAAGTYNEQFF. The J gene is TRBJ2-1, the V gene TRBV4-2; tentative D call: TRBD2 (5 bases). CDR3 length: 15 amino acids. V lost 1 base to trimming and J lost 2 bases, with 9 bases between them. Germline V gene lookup returns CDR1 LGHNA and CDR2 YNFKEQ.

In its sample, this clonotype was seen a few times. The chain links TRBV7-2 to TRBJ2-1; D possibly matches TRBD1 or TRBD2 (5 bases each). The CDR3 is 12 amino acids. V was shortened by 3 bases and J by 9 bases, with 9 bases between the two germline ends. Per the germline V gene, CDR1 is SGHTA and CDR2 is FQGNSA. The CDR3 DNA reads TGTGCCAGCAGCTTGTGGGGGTCTGAGCAGTTCTTC. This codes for CASSLWGSEQFF. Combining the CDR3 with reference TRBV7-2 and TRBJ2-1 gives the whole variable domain GAGVSQSPSNKVTEKGKDVELRCDPISGHTALYWYRQSLGQGLEFLIYFQGNSAPDKSGLPSDRFSAERTGGSVSTLTIQRTQQEDSAVYLCASSLWGSEQFFGPGTRLTVL.

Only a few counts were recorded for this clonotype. The CDR3 loop is CATAGLNTEAFF. CDR3 DNA: TGTGCCACCGCAGGGTTGAACACTGAAGCTTTCTTT. The chain links TRBV6-1 to TRBJ1-1, with a tentative D call TRBD1 (5 bases). This CDR3 is 12 amino acids long. V shed 10 bases and J shed 0 bases, with 9 bases lying between them. The germline V gene has CDR1 MNHNS and CDR2 SASEGT.

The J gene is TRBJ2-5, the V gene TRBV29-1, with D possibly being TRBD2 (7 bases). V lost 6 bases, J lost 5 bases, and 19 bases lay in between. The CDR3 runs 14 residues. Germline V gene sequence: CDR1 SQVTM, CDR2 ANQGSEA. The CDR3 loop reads CSVPACGGMETQYF. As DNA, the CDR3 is TGCAGCGTACCAGCGTGCGGGGGCATGGAGACCCAGTACTTC. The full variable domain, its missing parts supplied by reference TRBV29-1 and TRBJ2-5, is SAVISQKPSRDICQRGTSLTIQCQVDSQVTMMFWYRQQPGQSLTLIATANQGSEATYESGFVIDKFPISRPNLTFSTLTVSNMSPEDSSIYLCSVPACGGMETQYFGPGTRLLVL.

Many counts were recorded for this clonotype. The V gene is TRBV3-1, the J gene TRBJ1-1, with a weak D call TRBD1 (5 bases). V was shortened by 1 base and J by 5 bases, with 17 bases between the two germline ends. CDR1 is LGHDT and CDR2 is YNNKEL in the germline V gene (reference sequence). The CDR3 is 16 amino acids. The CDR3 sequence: CASSQGEVGARTEAFF. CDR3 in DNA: TGTGCCAGCAGCCAAGGGGAGGTAGGGGCGCGGACTGAAGCTTTCTTT.

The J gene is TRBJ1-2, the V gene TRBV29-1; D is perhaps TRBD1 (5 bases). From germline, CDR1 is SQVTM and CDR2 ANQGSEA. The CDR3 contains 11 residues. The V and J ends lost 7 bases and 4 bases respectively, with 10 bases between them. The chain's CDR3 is CSGRGPYGYTF. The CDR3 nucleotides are TGCAGCGGTAGGGGACCCTATGGCTACACCTTC.

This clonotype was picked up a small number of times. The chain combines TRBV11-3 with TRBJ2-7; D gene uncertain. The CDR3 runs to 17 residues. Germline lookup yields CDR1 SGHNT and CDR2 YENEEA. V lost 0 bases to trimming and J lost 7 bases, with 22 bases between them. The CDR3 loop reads CASSLEAFESSRNEQYF. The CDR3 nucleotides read TGTGCCAGCAGCTTAGAAGCCTTCGAGTCGTCTCGAAATGAGCAGTACTTC.

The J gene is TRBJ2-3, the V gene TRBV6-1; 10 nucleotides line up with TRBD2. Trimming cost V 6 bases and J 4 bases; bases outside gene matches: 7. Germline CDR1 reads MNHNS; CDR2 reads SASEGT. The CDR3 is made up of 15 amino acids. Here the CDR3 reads CASSPLAGRADTQYF. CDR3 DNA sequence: TGTGCCAGCAGCCCACTAGCGGGGAGGGCAGATACGCAGTATTTT.

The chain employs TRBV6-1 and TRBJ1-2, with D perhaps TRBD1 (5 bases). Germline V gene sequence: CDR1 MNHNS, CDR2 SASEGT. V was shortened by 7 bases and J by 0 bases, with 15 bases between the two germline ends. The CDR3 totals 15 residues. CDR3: CASTRTRQPNYGYTF. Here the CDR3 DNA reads TGTGCCAGCACTCGCACGAGACAGCCTAACTATGGCTACACCTTC.

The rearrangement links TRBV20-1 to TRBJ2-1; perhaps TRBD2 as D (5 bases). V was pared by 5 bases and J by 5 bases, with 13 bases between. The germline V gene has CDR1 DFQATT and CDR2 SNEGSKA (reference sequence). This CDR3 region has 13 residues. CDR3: CSAGVDSDNEQFF. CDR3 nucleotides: TGCAGTGCTGGCGTGGACTCGGACAATGAGCAGTTCTTC.

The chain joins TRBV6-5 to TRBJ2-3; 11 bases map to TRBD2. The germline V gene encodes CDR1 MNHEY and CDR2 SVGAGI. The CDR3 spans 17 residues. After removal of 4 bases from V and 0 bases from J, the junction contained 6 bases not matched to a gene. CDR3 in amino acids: CASSSQWTSGSTDTQYF. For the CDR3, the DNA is TGTGCCAGCAGTTCCCAGTGGACTAGCGGGAGCACAGATACGCAGTATTTT.

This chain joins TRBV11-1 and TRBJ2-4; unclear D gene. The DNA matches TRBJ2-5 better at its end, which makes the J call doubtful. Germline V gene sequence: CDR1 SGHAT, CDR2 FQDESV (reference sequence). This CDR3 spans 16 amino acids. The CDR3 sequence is CASSLRVRLNQETQYF. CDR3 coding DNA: TGTGCCAGCAGCTTAAGAGTCCGCCTGAACCAAGAGACCCAGTACTTC.

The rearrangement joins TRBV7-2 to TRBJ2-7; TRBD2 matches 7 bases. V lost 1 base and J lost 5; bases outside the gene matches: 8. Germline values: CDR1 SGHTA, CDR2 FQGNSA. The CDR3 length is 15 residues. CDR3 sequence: CASSLGWSGTHEQYF. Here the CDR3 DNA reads TGTGCCAGCAGCTTAGGGTGGAGCGGGACCCACGAGCAGTACTTC.

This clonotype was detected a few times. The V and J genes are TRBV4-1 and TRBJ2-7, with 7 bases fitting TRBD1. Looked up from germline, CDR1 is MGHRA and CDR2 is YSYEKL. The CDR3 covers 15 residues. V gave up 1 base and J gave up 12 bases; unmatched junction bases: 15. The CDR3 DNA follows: TGCGCCAGCAGCCAAGTGCACAGGGGCCTTACTCGGTGGTACTTC. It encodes CASSQVHRGLTRWYF.

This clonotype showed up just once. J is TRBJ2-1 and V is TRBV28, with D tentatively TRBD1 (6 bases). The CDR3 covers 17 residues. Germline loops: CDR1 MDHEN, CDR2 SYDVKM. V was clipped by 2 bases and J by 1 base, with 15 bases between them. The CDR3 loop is CASSLLGQISSYNEQFF. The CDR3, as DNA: TGTGCCAGCAGTTTACTCGGACAGATTAGTTCCTACAATGAGCAGTTCTTC. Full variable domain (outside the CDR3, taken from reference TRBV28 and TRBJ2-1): DVKVTQSSRYLVKRTGEKVFLECVQDMDHENMFWYRQDPGLGLRLIYFSYDVKMKEKGDIPEGYSVSREKKERFSLILESASTNQTSMYLCASSLLGQISSYNEQFFGPGTRLTVL.

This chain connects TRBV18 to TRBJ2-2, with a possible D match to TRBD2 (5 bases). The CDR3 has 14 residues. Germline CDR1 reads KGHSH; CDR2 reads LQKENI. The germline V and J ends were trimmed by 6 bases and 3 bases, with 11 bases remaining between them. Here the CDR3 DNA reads TGTGCCAGCTCCTTTCTGGAGGACACCGGGGAGCTGTTTTTT. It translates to CASSFLEDTGELFF.

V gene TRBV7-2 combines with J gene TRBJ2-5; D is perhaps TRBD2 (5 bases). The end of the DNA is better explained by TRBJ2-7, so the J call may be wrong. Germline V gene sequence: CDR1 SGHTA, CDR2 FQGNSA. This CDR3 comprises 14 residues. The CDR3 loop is CASSLGGNSNEQYF. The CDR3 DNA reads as TGTGCCAGCAGCTTAGGAGGGAATAGCAACGAGCAGTACTTC.

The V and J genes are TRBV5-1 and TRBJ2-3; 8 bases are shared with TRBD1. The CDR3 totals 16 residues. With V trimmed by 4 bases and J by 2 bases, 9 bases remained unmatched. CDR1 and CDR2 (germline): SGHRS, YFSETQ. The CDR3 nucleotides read TGCGCCAGCAGCCCTAGACAGGGGATTTTCACAGATACGCAGTATTTT. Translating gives CASSPRQGIFTDTQYF.

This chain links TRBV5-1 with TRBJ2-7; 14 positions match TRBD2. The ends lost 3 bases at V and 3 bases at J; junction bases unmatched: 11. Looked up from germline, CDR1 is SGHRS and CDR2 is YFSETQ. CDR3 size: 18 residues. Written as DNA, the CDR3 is TGCGCCAGCAGCTCCAGACTAGCGGGAGGGTCGACGCTCTACGAGCAGTACTTC. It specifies CASSSRLAGGSTLYEQYF. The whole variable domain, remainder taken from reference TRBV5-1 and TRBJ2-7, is KAGVTQTPRYLIKTRGQQVTLSCSPISGHRSVSWYQQTPGQGLQFLFEYFSETQRNKGNFPGRFSGRQFSNSRSEMNVSTLELGDSALYLCASSSRLAGGSTLYEQYFGPGTRLTVT.